These 10 T cell receptor beta chains originate from one sample sequenced in a study of identifying expanded T cells in peripheral blood. Assay: immunoSEQ multiplex PCR; the TCRdb copy retains only in-frame clones and omits some. The sample contains 75,000 to 90,000 clones, 85% to 90% of which appear only once. Specimen: blood. These receptors were taken from a person aged 18 to 70 in good health.

The chain combines TRBV7-9 with TRBJ1-1; 8 bases line up with TRBD1. CDR1 and CDR2 from the germline V gene are SEHNR and FQNEAQ (reference sequence). The CDR3 contains 14 residues. V was pared by 0 bases and J by 7 bases, with 4 bases of the junction left unmatched. The CDR3 region is CASSLAWTGSEAFF. CDR3 nucleotide sequence: TGTGCCAGCAGCTTAGCCTGGACAGGGAGTGAAGCTTTCTTT. The variable domain in full, with the rest retrieved from reference TRBV7-9 and TRBJ1-1, is DTGVSQNPRHKITKRGQNVTFRCDPISEHNRLYWYRQTLGQGPEFLTYFQNEAQLEKSRLLSDRFSAERPKGSFSTLEIQRTEQGDSAMYLCASSLAWTGSEAFFGQGTRLTVV.

The table lists this clone with a count of one. This CDR3 is CASSLAGQGARGTEAFF. CDR3 nucleotide sequence: TGTGCCAGCAGCTTAGCGGGGCAGGGGGCGAGGGGCACTGAAGCTTTCTTT. The chain links TRBV7-9 to TRBJ1-1, with 8 bases matching TRBD1. Trimming at V came to 0 bases and at J to 4 bases, leaving 10 bases not matched to a gene. CDR1 and CDR2 from the germline V gene are SEHNR and FQNEAQ (reference sequence). The CDR3 extends over 17 amino acids.

V and J are TRBV7-3 and TRBJ2-7; TRBD2 might be the D (6 bases). Trimming pared 2 bases from V and 0 bases from J, leaving 8 bases between. The CDR3 extends over 14 amino acids. Germline loops: CDR1 SGHTA, CDR2 FQGTGA. CDR3 nucleotides: TGTGCCAGCAGCTTAGGCGGGGACTCCTACGAGCAGTACTTC. Translated: CASSLGGDSYEQYF.

This chain uses TRBV5-4 with TRBJ2-5; the D gene is possibly TRBD1 (6 bases). Trimming pared 3 bases from V and 5 bases from J, leaving 20 bases between. In germline, CDR1 is SGHNT, CDR2 YYREEE (reference sequence). The CDR3 is made up of 16 amino acids. As DNA, the CDR3 is TGTGCCAGCAGCTACCCTCCGGGACAAGTTCGCGAGACCCAGTACTTC. It specifies CASSYPPGQVRETQYF.

The chain couples TRBV10-3 to TRBJ2-6; D not certain. The length of the CDR3 is 12 residues. Per the germline V gene, CDR1 is ENHRY and CDR2 is SYGVKD. Trimming stripped 7 bases from V and 2 bases from J, with 3 bases between. The CDR3 reads CAITAGANVLTF. The CDR3, as DNA: TGTGCCATCACGGCTGGGGCCAACGTCCTGACTTTC.

The rearrangement links TRBV7-8 to TRBJ2-6, with a tentative D call TRBD2 (7 bases). The CDR3 loop spans 20 amino acids. Germline values: CDR1 SGHVS, CDR2 FQNEAQ. V lost 4 bases, J lost 0 bases, and 22 bases lay in between. CDR3 nucleotide sequence: TGTGCCAGCAGCTCCAACGTCGGGGGGCCCAAAAGCTCTGGGGCCAACGTCCTGACTTTC. Protein sequence: CASSSNVGGPKSSGANVLTF.

The genes are TRBV5-5 and TRBJ1-1; TRBD1 might be the D (5 bases). Germline V CDR1 and CDR2: SGHKS, YYEKEE (reference sequence). With 4 bases removed from V and 0 bases from J, the gap between germline ends came to 16 bases. CDR3 length equals 16 residues. CDR3 sequence: CASSVELTAMNTEAFF. CDR3 sequence (DNA): TGTGCCAGCAGCGTAGAACTGACAGCTATGAACACTGAAGCTTTCTTT.

Concerning this clone itself: A junction end diverges from the germline sequence, so it may reflect a read error. The chain recombines TRBV6-6 with TRBJ2-7; D is ambiguous. Germline assignment: CDR1 MNHNY and CDR2 SVGAGI (reference sequence). The CDR3 contains 13 residues. CDR3 amino acids: CASSYSLEKESCF. CDR3 in DNA: TGTGCCAGCAGTTACTCCCTTGAGAAGGAGTCCTGCTTC.

The rearrangement links TRBV7-9 to TRBJ2-5; no clear D gene. CDR1 and CDR2 (germline): SEHNR, FQNEAQ (reference sequence). The V and J ends lost 4 bases and 2 bases respectively, with 11 bases between them. The CDR3 runs 14 residues. CDR3 nucleotides: TGTGCCAGCAGCTACCCGCAACGTCAAGAGACCCAGTACTTC. As protein: CASSYPQRQETQYF.

This clone was recorded once. The chain has TRBV29-1 and TRBJ2-1, with D possibly called TRBD1 or TRBD2 (5 bases each). The CDR3 covers 15 residues. Germline assignment: CDR1 SQVTM and CDR2 ANQGSEA. V was trimmed by 4 bases and J by 0 bases, leaving 13 bases between them. DNA of the CDR3: TGCAGCGTTGTGAGGGGAACCAGCTCCTACAATGAGCAGTTCTTC. As protein: CSVVRGTSSYNEQFF.